The text below deals with one T cell receptor (beta chain). Its target is not known. The data derive from a study of shared clonotypes between healthy human individuals. Study conclusions and caveats: Non-shared clonotypes were found to have lower generation probabilities than the clonotypes that were shared by all four of the sorted-subset donors.

CD45RO negativity and positive selection for CCR7 defined naive CD8 cells, a population that excluded terminally differentiated effector memory CD45RA+ cells. CDR1 and CDR2 (germline): SGHTS, YDEGEE. V lost 4 bases and J lost 6, with 11 bases in between. The CDR3 totals 12 residues. An assay was performed, and its level was deep. Generated by immunoSEQ multiplex PCR, the TCRdb table keeps only in-frame clones and is missing some. The sample consists of around 2,100,000 clones, about 95% of them appearing once. Specimen: naive CD8+ T cells sorted from blood. The TCR was taken from a man between 18 and 29 years old in good health. The chain uses TRBV5-8 and TRBJ2-7; no definite D call. The CDR3: CASSLVWSEQYF. In DNA, the CDR3 is TGTGCCAGCAGCCTTGTTTGGAGCGAGCAGTACTTC.